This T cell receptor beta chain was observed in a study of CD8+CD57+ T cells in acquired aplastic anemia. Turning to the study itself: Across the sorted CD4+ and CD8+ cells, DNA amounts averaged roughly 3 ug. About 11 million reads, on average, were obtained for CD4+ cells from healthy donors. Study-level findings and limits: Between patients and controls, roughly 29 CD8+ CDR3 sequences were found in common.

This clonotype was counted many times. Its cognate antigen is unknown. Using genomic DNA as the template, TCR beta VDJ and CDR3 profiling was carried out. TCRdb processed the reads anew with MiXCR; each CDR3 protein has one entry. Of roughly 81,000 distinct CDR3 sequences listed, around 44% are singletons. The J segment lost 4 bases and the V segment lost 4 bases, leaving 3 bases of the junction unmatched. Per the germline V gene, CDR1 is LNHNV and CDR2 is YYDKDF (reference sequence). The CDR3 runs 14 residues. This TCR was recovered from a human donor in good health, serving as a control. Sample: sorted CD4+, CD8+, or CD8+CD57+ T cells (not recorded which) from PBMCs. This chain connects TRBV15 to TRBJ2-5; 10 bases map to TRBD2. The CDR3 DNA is TGTGCCACCAGCACACGACTAGCGGGAGAGACCCAGTACTTC. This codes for CATSTRLAGETQYF. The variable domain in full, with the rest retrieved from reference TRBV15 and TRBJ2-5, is DAMVIQNPRYQVTQFGKPVTLSCSQTLNHNVMYWYQQKSSQAPKLLFHYYDKDFNNEADTPDNFQSRRPNTSFCFLDIRSPGLGDTAMYLCATSTRLAGETQYFGPGTRLLVL.